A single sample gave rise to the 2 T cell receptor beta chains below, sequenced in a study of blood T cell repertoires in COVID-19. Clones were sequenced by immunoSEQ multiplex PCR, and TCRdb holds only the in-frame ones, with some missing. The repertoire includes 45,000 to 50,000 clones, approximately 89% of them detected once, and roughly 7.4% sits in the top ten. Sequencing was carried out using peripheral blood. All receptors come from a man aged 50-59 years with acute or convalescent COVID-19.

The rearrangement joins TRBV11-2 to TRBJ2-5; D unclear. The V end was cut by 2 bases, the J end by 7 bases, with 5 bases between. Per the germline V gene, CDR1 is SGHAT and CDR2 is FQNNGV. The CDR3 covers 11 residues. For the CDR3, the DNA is TGTGCCAGCAGCTTATCAGGGACCCAGTACTTC. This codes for CASSLSGTQYF.

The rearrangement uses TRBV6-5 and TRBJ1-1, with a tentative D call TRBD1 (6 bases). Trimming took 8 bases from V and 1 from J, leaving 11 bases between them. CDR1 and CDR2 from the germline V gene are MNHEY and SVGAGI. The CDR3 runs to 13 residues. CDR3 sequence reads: CASSWTENTEAFF. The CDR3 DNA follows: TGTGCCAGCTCCTGGACAGAGAACACTGAAGCTTTCTTT.